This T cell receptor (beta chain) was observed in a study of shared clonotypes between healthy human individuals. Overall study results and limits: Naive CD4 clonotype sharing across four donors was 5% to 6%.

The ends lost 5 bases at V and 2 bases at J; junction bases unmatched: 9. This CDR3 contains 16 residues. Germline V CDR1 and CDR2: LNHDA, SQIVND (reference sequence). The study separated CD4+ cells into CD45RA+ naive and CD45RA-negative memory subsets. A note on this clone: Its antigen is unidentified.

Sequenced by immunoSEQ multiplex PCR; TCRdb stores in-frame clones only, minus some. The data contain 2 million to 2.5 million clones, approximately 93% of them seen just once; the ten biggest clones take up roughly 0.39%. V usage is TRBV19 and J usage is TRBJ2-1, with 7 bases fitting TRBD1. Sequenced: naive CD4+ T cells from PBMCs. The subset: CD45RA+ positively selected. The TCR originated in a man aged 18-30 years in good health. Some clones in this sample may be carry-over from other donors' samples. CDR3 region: CASSVSGTATYNEQFF. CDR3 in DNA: TGTGCCAGTAGTGTCTCCGGGACAGCCACCTACAATGAGCAGTTCTTC. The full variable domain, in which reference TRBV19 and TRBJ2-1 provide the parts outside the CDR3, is DGGITQSPKYLFRKEGQNVTLSCEQNLNHDAMYWYRQDPGQGLRLIYYSQIVNDFQKGDIAEGYSVSREKKESFPLTVTSAQKNPTAFYLCASSVSGTATYNEQFFGPGTRLTVL.